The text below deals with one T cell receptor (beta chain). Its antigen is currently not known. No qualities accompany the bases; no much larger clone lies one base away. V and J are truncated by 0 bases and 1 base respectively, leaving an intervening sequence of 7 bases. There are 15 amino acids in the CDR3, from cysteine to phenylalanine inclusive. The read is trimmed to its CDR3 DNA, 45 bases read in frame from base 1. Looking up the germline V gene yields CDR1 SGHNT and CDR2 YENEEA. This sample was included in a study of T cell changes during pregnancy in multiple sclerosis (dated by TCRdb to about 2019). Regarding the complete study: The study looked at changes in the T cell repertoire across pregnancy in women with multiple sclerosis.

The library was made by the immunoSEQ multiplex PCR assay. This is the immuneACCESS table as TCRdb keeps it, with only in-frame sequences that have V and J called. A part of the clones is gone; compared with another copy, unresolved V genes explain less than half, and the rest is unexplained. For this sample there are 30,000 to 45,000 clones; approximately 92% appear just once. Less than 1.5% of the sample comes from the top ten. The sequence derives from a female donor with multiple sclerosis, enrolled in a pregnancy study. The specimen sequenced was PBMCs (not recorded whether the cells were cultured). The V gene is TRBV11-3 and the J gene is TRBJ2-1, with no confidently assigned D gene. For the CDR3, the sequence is CASSLDPRSYNEQFF. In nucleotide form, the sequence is TGTGCCAGCAGCTTAGACCCCAGGTCCTACAATGAGCAGTTCTTC.